This T cell receptor beta chain was identified during a study of control samples from healthy donors and cancer patients. The V end lost 4 bases, the J end lost 8 bases, and 18 bases lay between the germline ends. The CDR3 sequence is 14 residues long. Germline CDR1 is SGDLS and CDR2 is YYNGEE. The protocol was immunoSEQ multiplex PCR, while the TCRdb copy is restricted to in-frame clones and leaves out a portion. The sample includes almost 90,000 clones, roughly 86% seen only once; the top ten take about 21%. Sequenced: blood. The rearrangement links TRBV9 to TRBJ1-2, with D perhaps TRBD1 (6 bases). This receptor was taken from a man younger than 40 in good health. CDR3 DNA: TGTGCCAGCAGCCCGATGAAGACAGGCGAGGGCTACACCTTC. This gives the protein CASSPMKTGEGYTF.